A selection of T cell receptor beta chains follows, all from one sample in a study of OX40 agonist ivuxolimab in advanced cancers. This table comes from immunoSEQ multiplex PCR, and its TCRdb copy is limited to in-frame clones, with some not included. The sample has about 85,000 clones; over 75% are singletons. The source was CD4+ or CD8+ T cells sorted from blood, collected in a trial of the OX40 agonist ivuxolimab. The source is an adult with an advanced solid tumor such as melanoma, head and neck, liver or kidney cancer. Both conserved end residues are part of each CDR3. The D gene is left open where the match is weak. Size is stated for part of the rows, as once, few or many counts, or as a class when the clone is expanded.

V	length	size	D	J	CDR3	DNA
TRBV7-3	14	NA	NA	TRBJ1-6	CASSQGHSDSPLHF	TGTGCCAGCAGTCAGGGACATTCCGATTCACCCCTCCACTTT
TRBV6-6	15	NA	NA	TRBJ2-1	CASSSLGSTYNEQFF	TGTGCCAGCAGCTCTCTGGGCAGTACCTACAATGAGCAGTTCTTC
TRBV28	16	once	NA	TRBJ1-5	CASSVGTFGGNQPQHF	TGTGCCAGCAGTGTCGGGACTTTTGGGGGCAATCAGCCCCAGCATTTT
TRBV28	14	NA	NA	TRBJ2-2	CATSRGPNTGKLFF	TGTGCCACCTCCCGGGGACCGAACACCGGGAAGCTGTTTTTT
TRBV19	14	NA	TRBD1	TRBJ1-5	CASNRDRVSQPQHF	TGTGCCAGTAACCGGGACAGGGTGAGTCAGCCCCAGCATTTT
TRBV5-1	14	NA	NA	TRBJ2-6	CASSFDSGANVLTF	TGCGCCAGCAGCTTCGACTCTGGGGCCAACGTCCTGACTTTC
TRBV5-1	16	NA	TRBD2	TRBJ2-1	CASSSYSGLANNEQFF	TGCGCCAGCAGCTCGTATTCAGGACTAGCCAACAATGAGCAGTTCTTC
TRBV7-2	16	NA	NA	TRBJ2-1	CASSLAAGSSYNEQFF	TGTGCCAGCAGCTTAGCAGCGGGTAGTTCCTACAATGAGCAGTTCTTC
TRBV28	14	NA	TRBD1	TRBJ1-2	CASSLLTGGYGYTF	TGTGCCAGCAGTTTATTGACAGGGGGCTATGGCTACACCTTC
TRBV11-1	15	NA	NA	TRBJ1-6	CASSLDRFPNSPLHF	TGTGCCAGCAGCTTGGATAGGTTCCCTAATTCACCCCTCCACTTT
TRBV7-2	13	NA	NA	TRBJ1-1	CASSLSGLDEAFF	TGTGCCAGCAGCTTATCAGGTCTGGATGAAGCTTTCTTT
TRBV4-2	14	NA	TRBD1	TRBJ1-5	CASSQDFGTGDQHF	TGTGCCAGCAGCCAAGATTTTGGGACAGGGGACCAGCATTTT
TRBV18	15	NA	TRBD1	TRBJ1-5	CASSSTGGRFQPQHF	TGTGCCAGCTCATCGACAGGGGGCAGGTTTCAGCCCCAGCATTTT
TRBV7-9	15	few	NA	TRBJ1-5	CASSLEGYSNQPQHF	TGTGCCAGCAGCTTAGAAGGTTACAGCAATCAGCCCCAGCATTTT
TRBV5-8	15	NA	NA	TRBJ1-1	CASSLSVGVNTEAFF	TGTGCCAGCAGCTTAAGCGTTGGGGTGAACACTGAAGCTTTCTTT
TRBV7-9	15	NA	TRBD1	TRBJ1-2	CASSSPRDSGYGYTF	TGTGCCAGCAGCTCCCCCAGGGACAGCGGATATGGCTACACCTTC
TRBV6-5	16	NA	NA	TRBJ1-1	CASSYTNRVVNTEAFF	TGTGCCAGCAGTTACACAAACAGGGTTGTCAACACTGAAGCTTTCTTT
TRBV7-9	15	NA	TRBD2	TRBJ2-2	CASSPTSDNTGELFF	TGTGCCAGCAGCCCGACTAGCGATAACACCGGGGAGCTGTTTTTT
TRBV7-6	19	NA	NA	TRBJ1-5	CASSLVAGGQGGGNQPQHF	TGTGCCAGCAGCTTAGTCGCGGGAGGGCAGGGAGGCGGCAATCAGCCCCAGCATTTT
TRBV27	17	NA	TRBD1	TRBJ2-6	CASSRQGARTGANVLTF	TGTGCCAGCAGTCGACAGGGGGCGCGTACTGGGGCCAACGTCCTGACTTTC
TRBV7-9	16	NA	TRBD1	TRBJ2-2	CASSSATGVGTGELFF	TGTGCCAGCAGCTCAGCCACAGGGGTAGGCACCGGGGAGCTGTTTTTT
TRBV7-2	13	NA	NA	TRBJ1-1	CASSLDADTEAFF	TGTGCCAGCAGCTTAGACGCAGACACTGAAGCTTTCTTT
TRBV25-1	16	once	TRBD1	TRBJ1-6	CASSWTGSFGSSPLHF	TGTGCCAGCAGTTGGACAGGGAGTTTCGGGAGTTCACCCCTCCACTTT
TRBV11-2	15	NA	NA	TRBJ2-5	CASSPRSSVLETQYF	TGTGCCAGCAGCCCCCGATCTAGCGTGTTAGAGACCCAGTACTTC
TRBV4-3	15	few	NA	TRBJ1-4	CASSQEIRVNEKLFF	TGCGCCAGCAGCCAAGAAATCAGAGTAAATGAAAAACTGTTTTTT
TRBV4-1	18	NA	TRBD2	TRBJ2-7	CASSHRGLAGGPSYEQYF	TGCGCCAGCAGCCACAGGGGACTAGCGGGAGGCCCATCCTACGAGCAGTACTTC